This T cell receptor beta chain is drawn from a study of blood T cell repertoires in COVID-19. This clone was picked up one time. In the original workflow: Amplification from reference gene primers served as the basis for estimated nucleated cell counts. Sequencing used immunoSEQ multiplex PCR; TCRdb keeps in-frame clones, though not all of them. That table gives V, J and clone size, and the DNA gave D and trimming. The table includes 540,000 or so clones, about 89% detected once. The CDR3 has 13 residues. Germline V gene lookup returns CDR1 LNHDA and CDR2 SQIVND (reference sequence). V was trimmed by 5 bases and J by 4 bases, leaving 11 bases between them.

This chain links TRBV19 with TRBJ1-1; no firm D call. The sequenced material came from peripheral blood. The receptor was isolated from a woman aged 50 to 65 with COVID-19, enrolled during active disease. CDR3 region: CASSPPERTEAFF. The CDR3 DNA sequence: TGTGCCAGTAGTCCACCAGAGCGCACTGAAGCTTTCTTT.